The 4 T cell receptor beta chains listed next were all sequenced from one sample in a study of T-cell reconstitution after alpha-beta-depleted transplantation in children. Molecular barcoding with unique molecular identifiers was used for the TCRbeta library. MiXCR, run by TCRdb on the PCR reads, gives a single entry per CDR3 protein. The sample shows around 240,000 distinct CDR3 sequences, approximately 9.9% of them seen only once. The sequences come from PBMCs from the stem cell graft donor, collected from the stem cell graft. These receptors came from a human donor who donated a stem cell graft to a child with SCID.

This clonotype was counted at least ten times. The chain has TRBV5-1 and TRBJ1-1; D is undetermined. The germline V and J ends were trimmed by 3 bases and 1 base, with 4 bases remaining between them. The CDR3 runs to 12 residues. Germline V gives CDR1 SGHRS, CDR2 YFSETQ. Here the CDR3 reads CASSYGNTEAFF. The CDR3 nucleotides read TGCGCCAGCAGCTATGGGAACACTGAAGCTTTCTTT.

This clonotype was detected a few times. V and J are TRBV6-5 and TRBJ1-2, with TRBD1 matching 8 bases. With V trimmed by 4 bases and J by 4 bases, 5 bases remained unmatched. The length of the CDR3 is 14 residues. The germline CDR1 and CDR2 sequences are MNHEY and SVGAGI. The CDR3 region has the DNA TGTGCCAGCAGTTCCGGACAGGGTATCTATGGCTACACCTTC. This gives the protein CASSSGQGIYGYTF.

This clonotype has at least ten counts. The chain employs TRBV7-2 and TRBJ1-1; no clear D gene. Germline lookup yields CDR1 SGHTA and CDR2 FQGNSA. CDR3 length equals 14 residues. Trimming took off 1 base at V and 6 bases at J, with 12 bases between the two ends. The CDR3 region has the DNA TGTGCCAGCAGCTTAGTTGTGGGCGGCGCTGAAGCTTTCTTT. This encodes CASSLVVGGAEAFF.

This clonotype was picked up many times. This chain links TRBV5-1 with TRBJ1-6; D might be TRBD1 (5 bases). The CDR3 has 15 amino acids. CDR1 and CDR2 from the germline V gene are SGHRS and YFSETQ. Trimming shortened V by 1 base and J by 7 bases, and 12 bases separated the two germline ends. CDR3: CASSLQGRENSPLHF. The CDR3 DNA sequence: TGCGCCAGCAGCTTGCAGGGAAGGGAGAATTCACCCCTCCACTTT.